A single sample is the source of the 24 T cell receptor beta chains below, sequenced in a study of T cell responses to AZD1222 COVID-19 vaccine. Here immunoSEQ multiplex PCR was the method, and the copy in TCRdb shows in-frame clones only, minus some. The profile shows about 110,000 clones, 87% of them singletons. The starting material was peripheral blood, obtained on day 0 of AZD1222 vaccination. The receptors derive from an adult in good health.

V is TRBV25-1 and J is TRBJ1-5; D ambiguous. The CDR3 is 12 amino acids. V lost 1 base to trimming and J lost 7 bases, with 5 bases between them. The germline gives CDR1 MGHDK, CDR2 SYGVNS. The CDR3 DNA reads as TGTGCCAGCAGTGAATCAGGCCAGCCCCAGCATTTT. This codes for CASSESGQPQHF.

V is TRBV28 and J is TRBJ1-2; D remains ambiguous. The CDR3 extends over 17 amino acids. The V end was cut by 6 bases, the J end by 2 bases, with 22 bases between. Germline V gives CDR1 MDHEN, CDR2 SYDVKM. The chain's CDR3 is CASRPGVAVRENYGYTF. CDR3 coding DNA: TGTGCCAGCAGGCCCGGGGTTGCGGTAAGGGAGAACTATGGCTACACCTTC.

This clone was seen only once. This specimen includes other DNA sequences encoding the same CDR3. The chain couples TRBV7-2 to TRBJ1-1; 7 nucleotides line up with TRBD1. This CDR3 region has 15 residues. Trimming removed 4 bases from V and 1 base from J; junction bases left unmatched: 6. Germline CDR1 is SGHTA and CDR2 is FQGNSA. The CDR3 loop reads CASSSPSGGNTEAFF. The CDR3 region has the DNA TGTGCCAGCAGCTCCCCCTCAGGGGGGAACACTGAAGCTTTCTTT.

The CDR3 DNA sequence: TGTGCCAGCTCACCTAGCGGGGAGGGGTACAATGAGCAGTTCTTC. Its protein is CASSPSGEGYNEQFF. The V and J genes are TRBV18 and TRBJ2-1; 8 nucleotides align to TRBD2. V gave up 3 bases and J gave up 4 bases; unmatched junction bases: 5. The germline V gene encodes CDR1 KGHSH and CDR2 LQKENI. The CDR3 contains 15 residues.

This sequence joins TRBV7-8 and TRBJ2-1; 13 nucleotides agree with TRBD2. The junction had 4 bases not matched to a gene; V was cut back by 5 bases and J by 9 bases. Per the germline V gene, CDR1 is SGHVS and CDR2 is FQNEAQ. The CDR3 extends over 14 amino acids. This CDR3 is CASSGLAGDSEQFF. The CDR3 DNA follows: TGTGCCAGCAGCGGACTAGCGGGAGACAGTGAGCAGTTCTTC.

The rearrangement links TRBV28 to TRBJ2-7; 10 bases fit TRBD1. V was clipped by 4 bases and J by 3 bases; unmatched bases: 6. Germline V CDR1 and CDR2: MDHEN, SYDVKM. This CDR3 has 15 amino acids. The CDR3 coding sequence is TGTGCCAGCAGTTCCAGGACAGGGGGTCTCTACGAGCAGTACTTC. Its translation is CASSSRTGGLYEQYF.

CDR3 sequence reads: CASSLYTKTQYF. For the CDR3, the DNA is TGTGCCAGCAGCTTATATACGAAGACGCAGTATTTT. The chain couples TRBV7-9 to TRBJ2-3; D gene unclear. CDR1 and CDR2 (germline): SEHNR, FQNEAQ (reference sequence). This CDR3 has 12 residues. Trimming shortened V by 2 bases and J by 9 bases, and 9 bases separated the two germline ends.

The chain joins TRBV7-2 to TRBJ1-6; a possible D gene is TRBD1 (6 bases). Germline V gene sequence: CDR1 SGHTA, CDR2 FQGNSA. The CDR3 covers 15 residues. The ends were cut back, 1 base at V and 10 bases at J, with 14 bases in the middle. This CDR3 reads CASSLGAGAGSPLHF. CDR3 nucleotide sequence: TGTGCCAGCAGCTTAGGGGCAGGGGCGGGATCACCCCTCCACTTT.

The CDR3 DNA reads as TGCGCCAGCAGCTTGGGCGACAGGTACCAAGAGACCCAGTACTTC. This sequence encodes CASSLGDRYQETQYF. The genes are TRBV5-1 and TRBJ2-5; a possible D gene is TRBD1 (6 bases). The ends were cut back, 0 bases at V and 0 bases at J, with 9 bases in the middle. Germline V gene data show CDR1 as SGHRS and CDR2 as YFSETQ. The CDR3 loop spans 15 amino acids.

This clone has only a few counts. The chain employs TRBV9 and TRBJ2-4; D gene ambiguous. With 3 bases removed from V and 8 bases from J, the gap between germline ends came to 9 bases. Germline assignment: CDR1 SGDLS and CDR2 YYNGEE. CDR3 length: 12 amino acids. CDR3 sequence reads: CASSAGDDIQYF. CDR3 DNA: TGTGCCAGCAGCGCTGGGGATGACATTCAGTACTTC.

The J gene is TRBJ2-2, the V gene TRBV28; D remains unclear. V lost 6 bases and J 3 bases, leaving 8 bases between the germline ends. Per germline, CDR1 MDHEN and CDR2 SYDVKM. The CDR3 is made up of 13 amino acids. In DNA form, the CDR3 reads TGTGCCAGCAGCCCCCAGGACACCGGGGAGCTGTTTTTT. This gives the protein CASSPQDTGELFF.

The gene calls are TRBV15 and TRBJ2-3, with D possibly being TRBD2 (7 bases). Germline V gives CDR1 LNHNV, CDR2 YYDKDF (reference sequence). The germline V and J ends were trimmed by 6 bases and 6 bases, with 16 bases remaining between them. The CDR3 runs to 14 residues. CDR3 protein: CATRPRGALDTQYF. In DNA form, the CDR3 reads TGTGCCACCAGACCTCGGGGGGCTCTCGATACGCAGTATTTT. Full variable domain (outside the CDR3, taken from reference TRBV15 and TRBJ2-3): DAMVIQNPRYQVTQFGKPVTLSCSQTLNHNVMYWYQQKSSQAPKLLFHYYDKDFNNEADTPDNFQSRRPNTSFCFLDIRSPGLGDTAMYLCATRPRGALDTQYFGPGTRLTVL.

The CDR3 loop is CASKGQFLNTQYF. The DNA of the CDR3 is TGTGCCAGTAAGGGACAGTTCTTGAATACGCAGTATTTT. J is TRBJ2-3 and V is TRBV2, with TRBD1 identical over 7 bases. The CDR3 totals 13 residues. CDR1 is SNHLY, CDR2 FYNNEI, per germline. Unmatched junction bases numbered 10, after V lost 9 bases and J lost 7 bases.

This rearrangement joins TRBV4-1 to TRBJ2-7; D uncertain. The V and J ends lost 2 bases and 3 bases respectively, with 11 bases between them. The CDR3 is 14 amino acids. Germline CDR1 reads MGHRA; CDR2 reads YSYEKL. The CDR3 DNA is TGCGCCAGCAGCCAAAGCCCCAGTCACTACGAGCAGTACTTC. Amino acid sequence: CASSQSPSHYEQYF.

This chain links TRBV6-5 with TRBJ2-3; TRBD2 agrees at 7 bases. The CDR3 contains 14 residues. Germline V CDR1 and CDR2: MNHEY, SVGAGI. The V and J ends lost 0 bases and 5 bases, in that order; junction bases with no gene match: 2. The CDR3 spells CASSYSGGGDTQYF. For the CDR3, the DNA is TGTGCCAGCAGTTACTCGGGCGGGGGAGATACGCAGTATTTT.

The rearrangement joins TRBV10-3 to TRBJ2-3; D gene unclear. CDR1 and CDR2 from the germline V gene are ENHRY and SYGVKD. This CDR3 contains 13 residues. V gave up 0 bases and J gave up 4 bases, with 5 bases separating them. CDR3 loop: CAISESTPDTQYF. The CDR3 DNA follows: TGTGCCATCAGTGAGTCGACTCCAGATACGCAGTATTTT.

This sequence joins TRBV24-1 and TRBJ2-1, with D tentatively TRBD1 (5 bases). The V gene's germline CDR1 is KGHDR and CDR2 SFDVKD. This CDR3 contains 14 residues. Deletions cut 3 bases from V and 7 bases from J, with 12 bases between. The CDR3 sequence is CATSDPGRWNEQFF. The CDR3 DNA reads TGTGCCACCAGTGATCCAGGGCGGTGGAATGAGCAGTTCTTC.

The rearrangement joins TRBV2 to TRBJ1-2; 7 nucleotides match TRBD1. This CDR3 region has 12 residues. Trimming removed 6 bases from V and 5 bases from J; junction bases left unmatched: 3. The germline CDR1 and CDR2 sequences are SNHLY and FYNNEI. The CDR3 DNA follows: TGTGCCAGCAGGTCGACAGGGTATGGCTACACCTTC. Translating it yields CASRSTGYGYTF.

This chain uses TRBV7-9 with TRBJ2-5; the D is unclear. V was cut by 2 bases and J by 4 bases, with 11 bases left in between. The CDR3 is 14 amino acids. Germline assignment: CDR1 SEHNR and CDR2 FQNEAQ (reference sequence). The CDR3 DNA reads TGTGCCAGCAGCTTAAGTGGGCCTCGAGAGACCCAGTACTTC. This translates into CASSLSGPRETQYF.

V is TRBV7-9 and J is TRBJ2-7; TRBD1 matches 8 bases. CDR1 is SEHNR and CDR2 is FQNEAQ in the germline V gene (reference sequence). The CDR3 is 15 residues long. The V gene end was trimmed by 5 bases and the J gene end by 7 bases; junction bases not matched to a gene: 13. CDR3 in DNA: TGTGCCAGCAGCCCCGGACAGGGATGGGGCATGGAGCAGTACTTC. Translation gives CASSPGQGWGMEQYF.

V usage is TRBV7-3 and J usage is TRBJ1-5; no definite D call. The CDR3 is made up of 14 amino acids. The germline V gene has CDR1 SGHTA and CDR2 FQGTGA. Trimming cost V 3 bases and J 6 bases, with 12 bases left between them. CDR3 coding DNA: TGTGCCAGCAGCTTGAGGGTAAGTATTCAGCCCCAGCATTTT. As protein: CASSLRVSIQPQHF.

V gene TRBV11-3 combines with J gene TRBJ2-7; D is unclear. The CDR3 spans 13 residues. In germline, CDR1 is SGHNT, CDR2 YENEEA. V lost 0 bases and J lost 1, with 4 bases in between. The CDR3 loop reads CASSLDGSYEQYF. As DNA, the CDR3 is TGTGCCAGCAGCTTAGATGGTTCCTACGAGCAGTACTTC.

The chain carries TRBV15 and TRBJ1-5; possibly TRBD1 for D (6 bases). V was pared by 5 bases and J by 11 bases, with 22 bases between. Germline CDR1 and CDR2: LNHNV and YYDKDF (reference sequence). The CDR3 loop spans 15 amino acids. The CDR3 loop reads CATSLEDRGDGAQHF. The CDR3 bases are TGTGCCACCAGCCTCGAGGACAGAGGTGATGGGGCCCAGCATTTT.

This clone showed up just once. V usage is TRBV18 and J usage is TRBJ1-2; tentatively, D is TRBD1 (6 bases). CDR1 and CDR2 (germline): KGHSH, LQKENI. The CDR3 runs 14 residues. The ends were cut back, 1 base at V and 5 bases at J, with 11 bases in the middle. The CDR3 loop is CASSPQEQGYGYTF. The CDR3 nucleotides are TGTGCCAGCTCACCACAAGAACAGGGATATGGCTACACCTTC.